This T cell receptor (beta chain) was obtained from a study of spatial heterogeneity in lung cancer. General study findings and limits: Tumor mutation counts were tracked by expanded intratumoral alpha and beta TCR counts.

This clonotype rates as medium-sized. Its antigen is unidentified. Found in a library prepared for alpha chains, this beta chain is an off-target read, and its abundance has little meaning. Documented time point: sample taken at primary tumor resection. Samples were obtained from more than 70 donors, all untreated early-stage non-small cell lung cancer patients. Material for sequencing was whole RNA from tumor, nontumor lung or frozen PBMC, left unsorted. A distinct unique molecular identifier was carried by each TCR cDNA molecule. Each CDR3 protein gets one entry after TCRdb re-called the 5' RACE reads with MiXCR. The sample consists of about 3,100 distinct CDR3 sequences, 10% to 11% of them appearing once. The receptor comes from a male donor with early-stage non-small cell lung cancer. The sequencing used lung tumor tissue, collected at surgery.

The DNA of the CDR3 is TGTGCCAGCAGCTTCGGCGAATCGGGGCTGATCGGCAACGGCTACACCTTC. Translated: CASSFGESGLIGNGYTF. The chain is built from TRBV7-9 and TRBJ1-2, with a tentative D call TRBD1 (5 bases). This CDR3 contains 17 residues. Deletions cut 3 bases from V and 8 bases from J, with 25 bases between. Germline loops: CDR1 SEHNR, CDR2 FQNEAQ (reference sequence). The full variable domain, its missing parts supplied by reference TRBV7-9 and TRBJ1-2, is DTGVSQNPRHKITKRGQNVTFRCDPISEHNRLYWYRQTLGQGPEFLTYFQNEAQLEKSRLLSDRFSAERPKGSFSTLEIQRTEQGDSAMYLCASSFGESGLIGNGYTFGSGTRLTVV.